A selection of T cell receptor beta chains follows, all from one sample in a study of beta chain features in type 1 diabetes. Clones were read by immunoSEQ multiplex PCR, and TCRdb kept only the in-frame ones, dropping some. Of around 300,000 clones in the sample, approximately 10% were seen once. Specimen: naive CD4+ T cells from blood. Source of these receptors: a woman in her thirties in good health. The conserved cysteine and the conserved F or W are not part of the CDR3 here. Size values are once, few and many counts, or a class for expanded clones, and some rows have none.

v_call: TRBV6-5
clone_size: few
j_call: TRBJ2-1
cdr3_aa: ASRISGRENNEQF

v_call: TRBV7-9
clone_size: few
j_call: TRBJ2-1
cdr3_aa: ASSLSGGSKNYNEQF

v_call: TRBV2
clone_size: .
j_call: TRBJ1-4
cdr3_aa: ASVADSATNEKLF

v_call: TRBV30
clone_size: .
j_call: TRBJ2-5
cdr3_aa: AWSPRGRGETQY

v_call: TRBV11-3
clone_size: few
j_call: TRBJ2-1
cdr3_aa: ASSTGTSGRSHNEQF

v_call: TRBV15
clone_size: .
j_call: TRBJ2-7
cdr3_aa: ATSRIQGYEQY

v_call: TRBV28
clone_size: few
j_call: TRBJ2-7
cdr3_aa: ASGSSYEQY

v_call: TRBV30
clone_size: few
j_call: TRBJ2-3
cdr3_aa: AWSNSFDRGLDTQY

v_call: TRBV7-2
clone_size: .
j_call: TRBJ2-3
cdr3_aa: ASSSRPSGPSTDTQY

v_call: TRBV6-6
clone_size: .
j_call: TRBJ1-2
cdr3_aa: ASIADMINYGYT

v_call: TRBV30
clone_size: .
j_call: TRBJ2-5
cdr3_aa: AWCRLRTSGRETQY

v_call: TRBV4-2
clone_size: many
j_call: TRBJ2-5
cdr3_aa: ASRGAGQETQY

v_call: TRBV29-1
clone_size: .
j_call: TRBJ1-1
cdr3_aa: SVVQIFNTEAF

v_call: TRBV11-3
clone_size: .
j_call: TRBJ1-3
cdr3_aa: ASSLGAANTIY

v_call: TRBV6-1
clone_size: few
j_call: TRBJ2-3
cdr3_aa: ASSEARSSGRLADTQY

v_call: TRBV21-1
clone_size: few
j_call: TRBJ2-2
cdr3_aa: ASTHSLTSGPANTGELF

v_call: TRBV9
clone_size: .
j_call: TRBJ2-6
cdr3_aa: ASSAAGASSGANVLT

v_call: TRBV7-9
clone_size: few
j_call: TRBJ2-5
cdr3_aa: ASSLLGGQETQY

v_call: TRBV27
clone_size: .
j_call: TRBJ2-5
cdr3_aa: ASSFAGGETQY

v_call: TRBV30
clone_size: few
j_call: TRBJ2-1
cdr3_aa: AWVRKAGLPYNEQF

v_call: TRBV7-9
clone_size: .
j_call: TRBJ2-1
cdr3_aa: ASSLTGVNEQF

v_call: TRBV7-9
clone_size: .
j_call: TRBJ2-7
cdr3_aa: ASSLRGATGNEQY